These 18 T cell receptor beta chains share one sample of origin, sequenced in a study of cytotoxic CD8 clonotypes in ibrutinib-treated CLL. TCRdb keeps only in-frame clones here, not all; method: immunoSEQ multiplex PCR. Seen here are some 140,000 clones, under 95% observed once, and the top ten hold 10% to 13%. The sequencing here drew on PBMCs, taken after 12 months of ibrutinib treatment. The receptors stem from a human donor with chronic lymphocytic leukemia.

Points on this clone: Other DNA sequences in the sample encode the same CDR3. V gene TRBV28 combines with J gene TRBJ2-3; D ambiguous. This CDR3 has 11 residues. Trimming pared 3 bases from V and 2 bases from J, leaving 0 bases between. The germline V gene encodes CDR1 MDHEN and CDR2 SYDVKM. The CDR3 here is CASSFTDTQYF. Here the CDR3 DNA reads TGTGCCAGCAGTTTCACAGATACGCAGTATTTT.

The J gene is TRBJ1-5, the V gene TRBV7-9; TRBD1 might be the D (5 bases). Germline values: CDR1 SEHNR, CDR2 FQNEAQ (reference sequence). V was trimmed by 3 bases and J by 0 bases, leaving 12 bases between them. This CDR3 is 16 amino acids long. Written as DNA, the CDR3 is TGTGCCAGCAGCTTCGAGAAAGGGGATAGCAATCAGCCCCAGCATTTT. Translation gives CASSFEKGDSNQPQHF.

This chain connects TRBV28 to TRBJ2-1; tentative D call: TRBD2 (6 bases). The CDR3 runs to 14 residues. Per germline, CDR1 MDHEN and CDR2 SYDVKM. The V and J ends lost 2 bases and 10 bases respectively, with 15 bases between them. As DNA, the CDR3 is TGTGCCAGCAGTTTAACGGCGGGACCCCTGGAGCAGTTCTTC. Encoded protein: CASSLTAGPLEQFF.

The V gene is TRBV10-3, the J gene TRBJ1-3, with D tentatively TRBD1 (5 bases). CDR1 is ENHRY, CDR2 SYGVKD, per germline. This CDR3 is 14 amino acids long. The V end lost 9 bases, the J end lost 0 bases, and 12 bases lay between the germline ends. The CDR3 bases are TGTGCCATTGGGGACCGCGGCTCTGGAAACACCATATATTTT. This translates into CAIGDRGSGNTIYF.

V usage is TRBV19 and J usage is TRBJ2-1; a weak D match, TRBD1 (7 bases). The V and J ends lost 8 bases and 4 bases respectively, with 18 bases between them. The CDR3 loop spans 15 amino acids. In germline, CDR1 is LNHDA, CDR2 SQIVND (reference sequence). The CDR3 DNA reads TGTGCCAGTCTTGGGGGGACAGCGGATTACAATGAGCAGTTCTTC. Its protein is CASLGGTADYNEQFF.

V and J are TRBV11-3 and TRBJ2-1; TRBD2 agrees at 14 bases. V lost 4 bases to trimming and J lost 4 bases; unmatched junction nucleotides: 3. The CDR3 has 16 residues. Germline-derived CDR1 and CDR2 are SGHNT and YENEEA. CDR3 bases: TGTGCCAGCAGCTCGGGACTAGCGGGAGATTACAATGAGCAGTTCTTC. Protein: CASSSGLAGDYNEQFF.

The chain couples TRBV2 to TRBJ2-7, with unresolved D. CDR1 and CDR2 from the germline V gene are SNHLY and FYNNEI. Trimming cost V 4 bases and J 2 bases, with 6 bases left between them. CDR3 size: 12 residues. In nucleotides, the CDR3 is TGTGCCAGCAGTGTCCGGGCCTACGAGCAGTACTTC. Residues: CASSVRAYEQYF.

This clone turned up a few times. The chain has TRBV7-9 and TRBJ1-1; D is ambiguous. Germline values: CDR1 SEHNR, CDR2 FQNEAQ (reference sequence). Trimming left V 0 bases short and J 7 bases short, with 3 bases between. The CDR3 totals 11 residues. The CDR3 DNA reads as TGTGCCAGCAGCTTAGCACTTGAAGCTTTCTTT. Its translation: CASSLALEAFF. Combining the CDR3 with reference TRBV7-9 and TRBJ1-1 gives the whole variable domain DTGVSQNPRHKITKRGQNVTFRCDPISEHNRLYWYRQTLGQGPEFLTYFQNEAQLEKSRLLSDRFSAERPKGSFSTLEIQRTEQGDSAMYLCASSLALEAFFGQGTRLTVV.

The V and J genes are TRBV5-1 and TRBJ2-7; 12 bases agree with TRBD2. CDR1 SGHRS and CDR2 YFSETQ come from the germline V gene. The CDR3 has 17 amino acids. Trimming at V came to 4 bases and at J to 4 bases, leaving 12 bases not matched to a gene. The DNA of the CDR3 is TGCGCCAGCAGCCTGGACCCATTGACTAGCGGGAGTTACGAGCAGTACTTC. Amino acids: CASSLDPLTSGSYEQYF.

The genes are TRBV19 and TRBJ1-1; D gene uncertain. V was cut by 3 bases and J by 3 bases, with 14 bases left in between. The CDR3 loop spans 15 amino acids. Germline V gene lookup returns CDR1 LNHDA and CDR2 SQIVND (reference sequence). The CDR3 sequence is CASSMKARGDTEAFF. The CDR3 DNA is TGTGCCAGTAGTATGAAGGCTCGCGGGGACACTGAAGCTTTCTTT.

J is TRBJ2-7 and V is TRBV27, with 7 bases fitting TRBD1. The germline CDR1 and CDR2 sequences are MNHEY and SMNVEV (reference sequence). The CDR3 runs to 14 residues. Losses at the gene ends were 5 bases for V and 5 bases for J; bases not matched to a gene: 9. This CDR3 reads CASSPRDRLNEQYF. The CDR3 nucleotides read TGTGCCAGCAGTCCCCGGGACAGACTTAACGAGCAGTACTTC.

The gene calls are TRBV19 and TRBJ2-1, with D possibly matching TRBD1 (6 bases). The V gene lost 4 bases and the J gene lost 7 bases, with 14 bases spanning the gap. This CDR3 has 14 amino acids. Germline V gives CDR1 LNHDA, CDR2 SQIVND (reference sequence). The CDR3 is CASSTGLDRNEQFF. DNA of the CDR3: TGTGCCAGTAGTACCGGGTTGGACAGAAATGAGCAGTTCTTC.

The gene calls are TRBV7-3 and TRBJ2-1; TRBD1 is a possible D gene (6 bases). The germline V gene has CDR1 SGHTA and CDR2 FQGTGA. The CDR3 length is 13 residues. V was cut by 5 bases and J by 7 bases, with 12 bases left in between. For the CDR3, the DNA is TGTGCCAGCAGCAAATACACAGGGAATGAGCAGTTCTTC. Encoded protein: CASSKYTGNEQFF.

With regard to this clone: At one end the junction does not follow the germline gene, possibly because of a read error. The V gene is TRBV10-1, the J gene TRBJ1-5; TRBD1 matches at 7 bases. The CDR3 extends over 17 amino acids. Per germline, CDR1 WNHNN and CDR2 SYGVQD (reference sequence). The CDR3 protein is CATSHLGTAESNQPQHF. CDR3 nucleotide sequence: TGCGCCACCAGTCACTTAGGGACAGCCGAAAGCAATCAGCCCCAGCATTTT.

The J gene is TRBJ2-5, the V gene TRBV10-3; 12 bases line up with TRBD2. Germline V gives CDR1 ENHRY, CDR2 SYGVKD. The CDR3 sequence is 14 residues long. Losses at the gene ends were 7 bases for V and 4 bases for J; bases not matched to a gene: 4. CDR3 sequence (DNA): TGTGCCATCAAAACGGGACTAGCGGGAGAGACCCAGTACTTC. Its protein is CAIKTGLAGETQYF.

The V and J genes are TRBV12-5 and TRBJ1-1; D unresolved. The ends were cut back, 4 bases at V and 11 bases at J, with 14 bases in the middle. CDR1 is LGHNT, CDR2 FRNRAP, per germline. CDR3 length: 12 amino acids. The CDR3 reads CASGSTRGRAFF. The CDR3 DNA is TGTGCTAGTGGTTCCACCCGGGGTCGGGCTTTCTTT.

The CDR3 protein is CASSVDPSNYGYTF. The CDR3 DNA sequence: TGTGCCAGCAGCGTAGATCCGAGTAACTATGGCTACACCTTC. The chain employs TRBV9 and TRBJ1-2; D remains unclear. The germline V gene has CDR1 SGDLS and CDR2 YYNGEE. CDR3 length: 14 amino acids. Trimming removed 0 bases at V and 1 base at J, with 7 bases between.

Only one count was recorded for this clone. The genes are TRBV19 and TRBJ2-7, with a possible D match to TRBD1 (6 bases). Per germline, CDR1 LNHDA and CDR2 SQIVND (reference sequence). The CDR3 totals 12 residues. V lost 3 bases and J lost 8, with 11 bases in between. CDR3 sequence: CASSIGQLKQYF. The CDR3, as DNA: TGTGCCAGTAGTATCGGACAGCTAAAGCAGTACTTC.